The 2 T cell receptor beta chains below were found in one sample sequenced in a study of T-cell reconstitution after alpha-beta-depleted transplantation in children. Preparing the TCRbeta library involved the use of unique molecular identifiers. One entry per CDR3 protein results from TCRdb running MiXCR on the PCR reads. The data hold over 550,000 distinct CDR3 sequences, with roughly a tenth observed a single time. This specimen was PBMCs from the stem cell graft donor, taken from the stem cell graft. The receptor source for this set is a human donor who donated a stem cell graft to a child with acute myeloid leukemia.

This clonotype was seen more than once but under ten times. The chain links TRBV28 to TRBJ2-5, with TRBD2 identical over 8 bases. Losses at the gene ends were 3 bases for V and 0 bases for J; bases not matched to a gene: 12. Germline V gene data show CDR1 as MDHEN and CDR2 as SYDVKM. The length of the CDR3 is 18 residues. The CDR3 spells CASSLSTSGAQYQETQYF. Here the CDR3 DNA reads TGTGCCAGCAGTTTGAGTACTAGCGGAGCCCAGTACCAAGAGACCCAGTACTTC.

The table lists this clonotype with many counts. This chain's CDR3 is CASSLTSGKNTGELFF. In nucleotides, the CDR3 is TGTGCCAGCAGCTTGACTAGCGGGAAGAACACCGGGGAGCTGTTTTTT. The chain employs TRBV7-8 and TRBJ2-2; 11 bases match TRBD2. V lost 3 bases and J lost 1; bases outside the gene matches: 1. Germline CDR1 SGHVS, CDR2 FQNEAQ. The CDR3 has 16 residues.